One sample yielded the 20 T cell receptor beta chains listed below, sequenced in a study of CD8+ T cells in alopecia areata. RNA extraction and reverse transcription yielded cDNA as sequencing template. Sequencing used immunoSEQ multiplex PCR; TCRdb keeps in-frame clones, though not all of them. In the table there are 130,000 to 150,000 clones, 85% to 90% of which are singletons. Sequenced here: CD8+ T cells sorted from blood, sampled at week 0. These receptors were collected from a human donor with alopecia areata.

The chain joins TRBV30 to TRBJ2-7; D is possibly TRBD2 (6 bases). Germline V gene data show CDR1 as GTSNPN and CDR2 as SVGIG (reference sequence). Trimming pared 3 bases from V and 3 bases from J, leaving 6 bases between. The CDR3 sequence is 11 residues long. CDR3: CAWRGGYEQYF. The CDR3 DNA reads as TGTGCCTGGAGGGGAGGCTACGAGCAGTACTTC.

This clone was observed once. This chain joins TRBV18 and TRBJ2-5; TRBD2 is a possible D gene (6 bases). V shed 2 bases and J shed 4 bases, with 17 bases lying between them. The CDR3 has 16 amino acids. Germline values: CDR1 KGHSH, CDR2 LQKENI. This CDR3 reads CASSPFPGGAGETQYF. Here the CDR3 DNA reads TGTGCCAGCTCACCATTCCCCGGAGGGGCCGGAGAGACCCAGTACTTC.

The CDR3 DNA sequence: TGTGCCAGCAGCCCAGGGCCCGAAGCTTTCTTT. Translating gives CASSPGPEAFF. V gene TRBV7-9 combines with J gene TRBJ1-1, with a weak D call TRBD1 (5 bases). The CDR3 is 11 residues long. Germline assignment: CDR1 SEHNR and CDR2 FQNEAQ (reference sequence). V was cut by 5 bases and J by 8 bases, with 9 bases left in between. The whole variable domain, filled in from reference TRBV7-9 and TRBJ1-1, reads DTGVSQNPRHKITKRGQNVTFRCDPISEHNRLYWYRQTLGQGPEFLTYFQNEAQLEKSRLLSDRFSAERPKGSFSTLEIQRTEQGDSAMYLCASSPGPEAFFGQGTRLTVV.

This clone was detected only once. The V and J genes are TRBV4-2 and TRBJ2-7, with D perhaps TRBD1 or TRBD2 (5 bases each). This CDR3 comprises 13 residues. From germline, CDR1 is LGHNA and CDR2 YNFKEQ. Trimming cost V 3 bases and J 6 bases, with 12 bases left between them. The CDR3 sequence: CASSHAGAGEQYF. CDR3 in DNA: TGTGCCAGCAGCCATGCCGGGGCGGGCGAGCAGTACTTC.

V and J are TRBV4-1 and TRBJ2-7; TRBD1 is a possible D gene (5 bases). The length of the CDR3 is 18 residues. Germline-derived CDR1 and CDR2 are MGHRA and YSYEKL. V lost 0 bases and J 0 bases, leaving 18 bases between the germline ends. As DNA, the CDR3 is TGCGCCAGCAGCCAAGAATCAGGGCCAGACTTCAGCTCCTACGAGCAGTACTTC. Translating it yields CASSQESGPDFSSYEQYF.

This CDR3 reads CAWDRQGLPPEQYF. The DNA of the CDR3 is TGTGCCTGGGACAGACAGGGACTTCCCCCCGAGCAGTACTTC. V is TRBV30 and J is TRBJ2-7, with a weak D call TRBD1 (7 bases). V gave up 5 bases and J gave up 6 bases, with 20 bases separating them. Germline CDR1 and CDR2: GTSNPN and SVGIG (reference sequence). The CDR3 spans 14 residues.

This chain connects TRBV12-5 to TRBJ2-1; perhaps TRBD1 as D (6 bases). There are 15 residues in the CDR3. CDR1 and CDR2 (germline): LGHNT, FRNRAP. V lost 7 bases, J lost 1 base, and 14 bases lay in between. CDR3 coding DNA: TGTGCTAGTGAGCAGGGGATAAGTTCCTACAATGAGCAGTTCTTC. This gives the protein CASEQGISSYNEQFF.

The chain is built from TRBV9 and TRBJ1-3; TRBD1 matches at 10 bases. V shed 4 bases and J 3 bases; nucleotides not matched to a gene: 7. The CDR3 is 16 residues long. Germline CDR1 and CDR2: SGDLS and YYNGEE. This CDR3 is CASSSRDRGVGNTIYF. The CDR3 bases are TGTGCCAGCAGCTCCCGGGACAGGGGAGTTGGAAACACCATATATTTT.

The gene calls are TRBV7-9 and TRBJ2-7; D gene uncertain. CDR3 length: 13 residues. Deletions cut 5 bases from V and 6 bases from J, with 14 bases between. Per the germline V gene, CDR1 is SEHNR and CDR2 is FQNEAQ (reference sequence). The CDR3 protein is CASSPPSLGEQYF. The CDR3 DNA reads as TGTGCCAGCAGCCCCCCGTCCCTCGGCGAGCAGTACTTC.

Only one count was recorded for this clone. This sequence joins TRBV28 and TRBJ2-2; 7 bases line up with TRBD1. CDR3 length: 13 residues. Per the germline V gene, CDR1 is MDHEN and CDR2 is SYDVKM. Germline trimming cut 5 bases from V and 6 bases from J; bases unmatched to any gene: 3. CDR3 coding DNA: TGTGCCAGCAGTCACAGGGGCTCCGGGGAGCTGTTTTTT. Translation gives CASSHRGSGELFF.

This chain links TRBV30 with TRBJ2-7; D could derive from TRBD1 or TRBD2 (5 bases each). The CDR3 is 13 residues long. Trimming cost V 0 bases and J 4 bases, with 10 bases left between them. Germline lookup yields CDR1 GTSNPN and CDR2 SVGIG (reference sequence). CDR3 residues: CAWSVGTEYEQYF. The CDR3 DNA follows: TGTGCCTGGAGTGTGGGGACGGAATACGAGCAGTACTTC.

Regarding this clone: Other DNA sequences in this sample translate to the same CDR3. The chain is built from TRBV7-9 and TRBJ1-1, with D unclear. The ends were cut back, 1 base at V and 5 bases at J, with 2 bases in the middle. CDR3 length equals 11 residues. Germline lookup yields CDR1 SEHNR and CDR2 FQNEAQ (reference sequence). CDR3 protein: CASSLGTEAFF. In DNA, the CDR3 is TGTGCCAGCAGCTTAGGGACTGAAGCTTTCTTT.

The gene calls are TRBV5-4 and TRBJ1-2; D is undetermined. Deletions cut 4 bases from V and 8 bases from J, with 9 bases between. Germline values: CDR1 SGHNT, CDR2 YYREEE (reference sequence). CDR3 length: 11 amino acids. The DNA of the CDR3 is TGTGCCAGCAGCACCTACTCGGGCTACACCTTC. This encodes CASSTYSGYTF.

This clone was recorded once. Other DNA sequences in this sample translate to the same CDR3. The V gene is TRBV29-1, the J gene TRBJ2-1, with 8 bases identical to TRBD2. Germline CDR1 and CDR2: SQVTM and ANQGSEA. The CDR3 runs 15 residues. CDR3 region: CSILTTTSGINEQFF. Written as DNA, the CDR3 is TGCAGTATCTTGACCACAACTAGCGGTATCAATGAGCAGTTCTTC.

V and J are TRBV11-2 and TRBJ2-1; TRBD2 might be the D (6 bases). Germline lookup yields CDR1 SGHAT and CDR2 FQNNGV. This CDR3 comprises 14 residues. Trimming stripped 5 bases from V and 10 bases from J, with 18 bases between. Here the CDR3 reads CASSLRLVPQEQFF. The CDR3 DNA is TGTGCCAGCAGCCTAAGACTAGTCCCGCAGGAGCAGTTCTTC.

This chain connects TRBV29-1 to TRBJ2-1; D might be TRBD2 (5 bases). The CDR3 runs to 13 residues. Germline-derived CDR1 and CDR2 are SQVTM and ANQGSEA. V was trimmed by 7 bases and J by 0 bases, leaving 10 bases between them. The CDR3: CSAGESSYNEQFF. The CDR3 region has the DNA TGCAGCGCCGGGGAGAGCTCCTACAATGAGCAGTTCTTC.

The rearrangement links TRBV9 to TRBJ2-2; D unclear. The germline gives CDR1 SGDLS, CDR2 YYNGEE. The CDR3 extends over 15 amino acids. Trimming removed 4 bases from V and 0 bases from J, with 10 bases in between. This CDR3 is CASSPENPNTGELFF. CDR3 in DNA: TGTGCCAGCAGCCCCGAAAACCCGAACACCGGGGAGCTGTTTTTT.

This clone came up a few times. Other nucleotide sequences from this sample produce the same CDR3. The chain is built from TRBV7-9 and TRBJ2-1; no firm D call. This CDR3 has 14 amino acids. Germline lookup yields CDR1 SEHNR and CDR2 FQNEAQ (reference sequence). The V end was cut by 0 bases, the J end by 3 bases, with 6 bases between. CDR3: CASSLAGSYNEQFF. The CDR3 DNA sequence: TGTGCCAGCAGCTTAGCGGGAAGCTACAATGAGCAGTTCTTC.

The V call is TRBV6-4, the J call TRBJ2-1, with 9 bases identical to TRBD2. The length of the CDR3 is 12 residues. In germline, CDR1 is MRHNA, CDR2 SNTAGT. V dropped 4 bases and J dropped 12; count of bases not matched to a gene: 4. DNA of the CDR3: TGTGCCAGCAGTGCAGATAGCGGGGGGCAGTTCTTC. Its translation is CASSADSGGQFF.

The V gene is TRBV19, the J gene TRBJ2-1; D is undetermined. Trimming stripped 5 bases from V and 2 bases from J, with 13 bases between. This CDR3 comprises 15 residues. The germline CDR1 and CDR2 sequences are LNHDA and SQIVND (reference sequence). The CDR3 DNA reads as TGTGCCAGTAGTCCCTTAACTGAGGCCTACAATGAGCAGTTCTTC. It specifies CASSPLTEAYNEQFF.